This T cell receptor (beta chain) was sequenced in a study of T-cell reconstitution after alpha-beta-depleted transplantation in children. Study-level results: T cells produced anew were the main source of T-cell counts and diversity one year after transplant. As was reported, about two months after transplant, alpha-beta T cells came from several hundred expanded graft clones.

A TCRbeta library incorporating unique molecular identifiers was prepared. TCRdb re-analysed the PCR reads in MiXCR, keeping a single row per CDR3 protein. The sample lists a few hundred thousand distinct CDR3 sequences, around 15% occurring once. CDR3 size: 16 residues. Germline-derived CDR1 and CDR2 are SGHVS and FQNEAQ. V lost 2 bases and J lost 2; bases outside the gene matches: 8. Points on this clonotype: The antigen remains undetermined.

The origin of this receptor is a boy under two years old who had a stem cell transplant for Wiskott-Aldrich syndrome, so the T cells may come from the graft donor. V usage is TRBV7-8 and J usage is TRBJ2-5; 7 bases match TRBD2. The starting material was PBMCs, mostly from graft donor cells, obtained 360 days after TCRalphabeta/CD19-depleted stem cell transplant. The CDR3 DNA follows: TGTGCCAGCAGCTTAAGAGCGGGATTGTGGCAAGAGACCCAGTACTTC. It encodes CASSLRAGLWQETQYF.